This T cell receptor (beta chain) is drawn from a study of cytomegalovirus exposure and HLA in healthy donors. V was clipped by 2 bases and J by 5 bases, with 5 bases between them. This CDR3 region has 11 residues. The V gene's germline CDR1 is SGHRS and CDR2 YFSETQ. The PCR employed 60 Vbeta primers together with 13 Jbeta primers. Generated by immunoSEQ multiplex PCR, the TCRdb table keeps only in-frame clones and is missing some. The profile shows 100,000 to 150,000 clones, 70% to 80% of them singletons. The material sequenced was PBMCs. The sequence was obtained from a man aged 50 to 59 in good health and CMV-seropositive. This chain links TRBV5-1 with TRBJ2-7; no firm D call. CDR3 region: CASSFGNEQYF. The CDR3 DNA sequence: TGCGCCAGCAGCTTCGGTAACGAGCAGTACTTC.